This TCR beta chain was profiled in a study of cytotoxic CD8 clonotypes in ibrutinib-treated CLL. The overall study: Response samples were obtained once patients had received a median 12 months of treatment, range 6 to 36.

Study-wide results and limits: At ibrutinib response, clonality increased, and at progression it declined back toward baseline. The study sampled sustained-remission and progressing patients at different times.

Method: immunoSEQ multiplex PCR; TCRdb's copy keeps in-frame clones and lacks some. Here the sample spans about 160,000 clones, around 80% being singletons. Germline V gene sequence: CDR1 SGHVS, CDR2 FNYEAQ. This CDR3 comprises 12 residues. The germline V and J ends were trimmed by 1 base and 7 bases, with 8 bases remaining between them. This clone was seen just once. The antigen is unknown. The sequencing here drew on PBMCs, taken after 24 months of ibrutinib treatment. This TCR came from a human donor with chronic lymphocytic leukemia. The rearrangement joins TRBV7-6 to TRBJ2-7; D gene ambiguous. The CDR3, as DNA: TGTGCCAGCAGCTTAGGTAGTACGGAGCAGTACTTC. It codes for CASSLGSTEQYF.